This record looks at one T cell receptor (beta chain) sequence and its context. The antigen is unknown. MiXCR, run by TCRdb on the reads, gives a single entry per CDR3 protein. This table holds about 230,000 distinct CDR3 sequences, approximately 24% found once. The entry originates in a study of T cell repertoires in cytomegalovirus infection. Study details: A matching HLA type, together with CMV infection, was signaled by public TCR beta signatures. Study findings and constraints: The cumulative frequency of public TCR beta families identified carriers of CMV plus the relevant HLA. There were HLA-C-restricted CMV-specific TCR beta clonotypes dominating the ex vivo response.

V was pared by 6 bases and J by 0 bases, with 10 bases of the junction left unmatched. From germline, CDR1 is SGHVS and CDR2 FNYEAQ. CDR3 length: 16 amino acids. This TCR came from a human donor in good health (CMV status not recorded). Some clones in this sample may be carry-over from other donors' samples. The chain has TRBV7-6 and TRBJ2-7; 8 bases align to TRBD2. Sequencing input: CD8+ T cells from PBMCs. For the CDR3, the DNA is TGTGCCAGCAGTTACCCCACGGGGGGGAGCTCCTACGAGCAGTACTTC. Translation gives CASSYPTGGSSYEQYF.